Listed below are T cell receptor beta chains from one sample, sequenced in a study of cytomegalovirus exposure and HLA in healthy donors. Libraries were prepared by immunoSEQ multiplex PCR; TCRdb keeps only in-frame clonotypes and omits some of them. This sample has more than 90,000 clones, with 70% to 85% found just once. The material sequenced was PBMCs. Receptors were obtained from a woman aged 45-59 years in good health and CMV-seropositive. CDR3s include the opening cysteine and the closing phenylalanine or tryptophan. The D gene is left open where the match is weak. Some rows mark clone size as missing; the rest say once, few, many or name a class of expanded clone.

D gene | J gene | clone size | V gene | CDR3 DNA | CDR3 protein
NA | TRBJ2-7 | NA | TRBV18 | TGTGCCAGCTCACCACGGCGGGCATCCTACTCCTACGAGCAGTACTTC | CASSPRRASYSYEQYF
NA | TRBJ1-2 | NA | TRBV18 | TGTGCCAGCTCACCACCGACGACAGCGAGTGGCTACACCTTC | CASSPPTTASGYTF
TRBD1 | TRBJ1-1 | NA | TRBV2 | TGTGCCAGCAGCCGACAGGGGAACACTGAAGCTTTCTTT | CASSRQGNTEAFF
NA | TRBJ1-1 | once | TRBV14 | TGTGCCAGCAGCCCTGTCCCGGGCACTGAAGCTTTCTTT | CASSPVPGTEAFF
TRBD1 | TRBJ1-1 | NA | TRBV30 | TGTGCCTGGAGCGGACAGGGGGGGACTGAAGCTTTCTTT | CAWSGQGGTEAFF
TRBD1 | TRBJ2-5 | NA | TRBV28 | TGTGCCAGCAGTCCCTACGGGACAGGGAACCAAGAGACCCAGTACTTC | CASSPYGTGNQETQYF
TRBD2 | TRBJ2-1 | once | TRBV5-6 | TGTGCCAGCATTCTCAGCGGGAACTGGGATGAGCAGTTCTTC | CASILSGNWDEQFF
NA | TRBJ1-4 | NA | TRBV18 | TGTGCCAGCTCACCCGGGACATCAGGAGAAAAACTGTTTTTT | CASSPGTSGEKLFF
NA | TRBJ2-5 | NA | TRBV19 | TGTGCCAGTGGGAAGGGGGACCGGGAGACCCAGTACTTC | CASGKGDRETQYF
TRBD2 | TRBJ2-3 | NA | TRBV30 | TGTGCCTGGAGCGCCGCAACTAGCGGGGGGACAGATACGCAGTATTTT | CAWSAATSGGTDTQYF
NA | TRBJ2-7 | NA | TRBV5-5 | TGTGCCAGCAGTCTGGACTCACTCCCTATTTACGAGCAGTACTTC | CASSLDSLPIYEQYF
NA | TRBJ2-7 | NA | TRBV7-9 | TGTGCCAGCAGCTTGTCAGGGATCGAGCAGTACTTC | CASSLSGIEQYF
TRBD1 | TRBJ2-2 | few | TRBV4-3 | TGCGCCAGCAGCCAAGAAGTTCTCGGACAGGGTATGAACACCGGGGAGCTGTTTTTT | CASSQEVLGQGMNTGELFF
TRBD1 | TRBJ1-2 | NA | TRBV5-4 | TGTGCCAGCAGCTTGGGGACAGGGTTGGGTGACTATGGCTACACCTTC | CASSLGTGLGDYGYTF
NA | TRBJ1-5 | NA | TRBV4-2 | TGTGCCAGCAGCGAACAGGCTTCTGATAGCAATCAGCCCCAGCATTTT | CASSEQASDSNQPQHF
NA | TRBJ1-3 | once | TRBV7-2 | TGTGCCAGCAGCTTGTCCGCCGGGACAATCGGAAACACCATATATTTT | CASSLSAGTIGNTIYF
TRBD1 | TRBJ1-1 | NA | TRBV6-6 | TGTGCCAGCAGCCGAACAGGGGGGGACACTGAAGCTTTCTTT | CASSRTGGDTEAFF
NA | TRBJ2-3 | NA | TRBV18 | TGTGCCAGCTCACCCAATATGCGGGGCCCAGATACGCAGTATTTT | CASSPNMRGPDTQYF
TRBD1 | TRBJ1-1 | NA | TRBV19 | TGTGCCAGTAGCGGACAGGGGGCGACTGAAGCTTTCTTT | CASSGQGATEAFF
TRBD1 | TRBJ2-7 | once | TRBV19 | TGTGCCAGTAGTTCGACGACAGGGCCCTACGAGCAGTACTTC | CASSSTTGPYEQYF
TRBD2 | TRBJ2-1 | NA | TRBV10-3 | TGTGCCCTGTTTCCGGGACTAGAGTACTCCTACAATGAGCAGTTCTTC | CALFPGLEYSYNEQFF
NA | TRBJ2-5 | NA | TRBV5-1 | TGCGCCAGCAGCGTGGCCGGGGAGACCCAGTACTTC | CASSVAGETQYF
TRBD1 | TRBJ2-5 | NA | TRBV5-4 | TGTGCCAGCAGCGCTAGGGGGACAGGTCGTCGGGAGACCCAGTACTTC | CASSARGTGRRETQYF
TRBD1 | TRBJ1-1 | NA | TRBV9 | TGTGCCAGCAGCGCTCGACAGGGATGGGGCACTGAAGCTTTCTTT | CASSARQGWGTEAFF
NA | TRBJ1-1 | NA | TRBV6-5 | TGTGCCAGCAGTTCAGGAGGAGCTGAAGCTTTCTTT | CASSSGGAEAFF
TRBD1 | TRBJ2-5 | NA | TRBV27 | TGTGCCAGCAGTTTTTCGGGACAGGTAGAGACCCAGTACTTC | CASSFSGQVETQYF
NA | TRBJ2-1 | NA | TRBV6-4 | TGTGCCAGCAAAGTTTCGGACAGCTCCTACAATGAGCAGTTCTTC | CASKVSDSSYNEQFF
TRBD1 | TRBJ1-1 | NA | TRBV10-3 | TGTGCCATCAGTGAGACCCAAGACAGGGGGACTGAAGCTTTCTTT | CAISETQDRGTEAFF
TRBD1 | TRBJ1-4 | NA | TRBV9 | TGTGCCAGCAGCACCAGGGACAGGGGGCCTGAAAAACTGTTTTTT | CASSTRDRGPEKLFF
NA | TRBJ1-2 | NA | TRBV5-4 | TGTGCCAGCAGCTTAGCAGGGATGGGGTATGGCTACACCTTC | CASSLAGMGYGYTF
NA | TRBJ1-1 | NA | TRBV30 | TGTGCCTGGAGTCGCATCACCGGGACACTGAACACTGAAGCTTTCTTT | CAWSRITGTLNTEAFF
TRBD1 | TRBJ1-5 | few | TRBV6-6 | TGTGCCAGCAGTCGTCCCGGGACAGGCAATCAGCCCCAGCATTTT | CASSRPGTGNQPQHF
NA | TRBJ2-5 | NA | TRBV5-6 | TGTGCCAGCAGCTCCCTAAGTGAGACCCAGTACTTC | CASSSLSETQYF
NA | TRBJ1-4 | NA | TRBV28 | TGTGCCAGCAGTTTATCAAAGGGGCGGGGGGAAAAACTGTTTTTT | CASSLSKGRGEKLFF
NA | TRBJ2-6 | NA | TRBV4-3 | TGCGCCAGCAGCCAAGATCGGGGATCTGGGGCCAACGTCCTGACTTTC | CASSQDRGSGANVLTF
NA | TRBJ1-5 | few | TRBV4-3 | TGCGCCAGCAGCCAAGCGTCTTGGGTAGGTGGGTCAGGACACAATCAGCCCCAGCATTTT | CASSQASWVGGSGHNQPQHF
NA | TRBJ1-4 | few | TRBV5-1 | TGCGCCAGCAGCCAACAGGTCTCAAATGAAAAACTGTTTTTT | CASSQQVSNEKLFF
TRBD1 | TRBJ1-2 | once | TRBV28 | TGTGCCAGCAGTCCTCCGGGACAGGGGGCGGACACCTTC | CASSPPGQGADTF
NA | TRBJ1-5 | NA | TRBV19 | TGTGCCACCTCGACAGGCCGGAATCAGCCCCAGCATTTT | CATSTGRNQPQHF
TRBD1 | TRBJ2-1 | NA | TRBV29-1 | TGCAGCGTCCGGGACAGCTACAATGAGCAGTTCTTC | CSVRDSYNEQFF
TRBD2 | TRBJ2-3 | NA | TRBV28 | TGTGCCAGCAGTTTCGGGACTAACACAGATACGCAGTATTTT | CASSFGTNTDTQYF
NA | TRBJ1-5 | NA | TRBV6-4 | TGTGCCAGCAGTGAAGGAGCAGGGGGCAATCAGCCCCAGCATTTT | CASSEGAGGNQPQHF
TRBD1 | TRBJ1-2 | NA | TRBV28 | TGTGCCAGCATGGCAGGGGGCGCGGGGGGCTACACCTTC | CASMAGGAGGYTF
TRBD1 | TRBJ1-2 | few | TRBV14 | TGTGCCAGCAGCCTAAGGGGGACAGGGACTTATGGCTACACCTTC | CASSLRGTGTYGYTF
TRBD2 | TRBJ2-7 | NA | TRBV29-1 | TGCAGCGTTTCACCCCGGACTAGCGGCGACGAGCAGTACTTC | CSVSPRTSGDEQYF
NA | TRBJ2-5 | few | TRBV5-1 | TGCGCCAGCAGCTTGAGCGGAGTTTTAGAGACCCAGTACTTC | CASSLSGVLETQYF
NA | TRBJ2-3 | NA | TRBV27 | TGTGCCAGCAGTCTTGACGCGGGATCGGGAGTGGATACGCAGTATTTT | CASSLDAGSGVDTQYF